In its sample, the clone carrying this T cell receptor beta chain was seen once. CDR1 is LNHDA, CDR2 SQIVND, per germline (reference sequence). Between the trimmed V and J ends, which lost 4 bases and 1 base, there was a span of 10 bases. The CDR3 consists of 14 residues. Under the authors' procedure: The assay estimated nucleated cells by amplifying reference gene primers. The protocol was immunoSEQ multiplex PCR, while the TCRdb copy is restricted to in-frame clones and leaves out a portion. V and J calls plus clone size are reproduced from that table; the DNA served to infer D and trimming. Of about 190,000 clones detected, almost 90% appear once; the ten largest clones hold roughly 0.56%. The data were taken from a study of blood T cell repertoires in COVID-19. Study in general: Sources were T cells, B-cell-depleted T cells, or PBMCs; the material itself was cDNA or gDNA.

The clonotype originates from a middle-aged man with acute or convalescent COVID-19. The sequenced material came from peripheral blood. The V call is TRBV19, the J call TRBJ1-1; D remains ambiguous. The CDR3 region has the DNA TGTGCCAGTAGTAGACTTCCCGGGAACACTGAAGCTTTCTTT. Translation: CASSRLPGNTEAFF.